These 27 T cell receptor beta chains were all obtained from the same sample, sequenced in a study of human T cells and chemical hapten exposure. Unfractionated whole blood was the source of the extracted total RNA. Each CDR3 protein is one row after TCRdb ran MiXCR on the 5' RACE reads. The sample lists 81,000 or so distinct CDR3 sequences, approximately 7.7% occurring once. The origin of the receptors is a male donor in good health.

This clonotype came up a few times. The rearrangement links TRBV12-3 or TRBV12-4 to TRBJ1-1; 8 bases line up with TRBD1. The CDR3 covers 16 residues. V lost 5 bases, J lost 2 bases, and 10 bases stayed unmatched. CDR3 coding DNA: TGTGCCAGCAGTAGGTCCAGGGGGCAGCGAAACACTGAAGCTTTCTTT. Amino acids: CASSRSRGQRNTEAFF.

The J gene is TRBJ2-5, the V gene TRBV27, with TRBD1 matching over 8 bases. Unmatched junction bases numbered 6, after V lost 5 bases and J lost 1 base. The CDR3 spans 15 residues. Germline-derived CDR1 and CDR2 are MNHEY and SMNVEV (reference sequence). CDR3 DNA sequence: TGTGCCAGCAGTCCAGGACAGGGATTCCAAGAGACCCAGTACTTC. It translates to CASSPGQGFQETQYF.

This clonotype was detected only a few times. The gene calls are TRBV7-2 and TRBJ2-5, with TRBD1 identical over 9 bases. Germline V gene lookup returns CDR1 SGHTA and CDR2 FQGNSA. The CDR3 loop spans 14 amino acids. J was trimmed by 5 bases and V by 5 bases; bases with no gene match: 6. In nucleotides, the CDR3 is TGTGCCAGCAGCCGGGACAGGGTGGCGGAGACCCAGTACTTC. As protein: CASSRDRVAETQYF.

This clonotype was found many times. V usage is TRBV6-1 and J usage is TRBJ2-1; TRBD2 matches at 12 bases. Germline V CDR1 and CDR2: MNHNS, SASEGT. This CDR3 is built from 15 residues. V was pared by 9 bases and J by 5 bases, with 8 bases of the junction left unmatched. CDR3 sequence: CASNRLAGEDNEQFF. CDR3 in DNA: TGTGCCAGTAACCGACTAGCGGGAGAAGACAATGAGCAGTTCTTC.

This clonotype showed up many times. The rearrangement joins TRBV27 to TRBJ1-4; no definite D call. CDR1 and CDR2 (germline): MNHEY, SMNVEV (reference sequence). The CDR3 extends over 13 amino acids. Trimming cost V 7 bases and J 3 bases, with 9 bases left between them. DNA for the CDR3: TGTGCCAGCATGACGCGGGCTAATGAAAAACTGTTTTTT. This encodes CASMTRANEKLFF.

This clonotype came up many times. This chain links TRBV12-3 or TRBV12-4 with TRBJ2-5, with 12 bases aligning to TRBD2. Trimming cost V 3 bases and J 7 bases; bases outside gene matches: 6. CDR3 length: 15 amino acids. CDR3 amino acids: CASSLTSGGKGTQYF. DNA of the CDR3: TGTGCCAGCAGTTTGACTAGCGGGGGTAAGGGGACCCAGTACTTC.

A word on this clonotype: A clone one base away is much larger, so this may be a read error. The chain carries TRBV4-1 and TRBJ2-7; tentative D call: TRBD2 (5 bases). V lost 5 bases and J lost 7, with 9 bases in between. Germline CDR1 MGHRA, CDR2 YSYEKL. This CDR3 has 11 residues. DNA for the CDR3: TGCGCCAGCAGCTGCCGGGGTGAGCAGTACTTC. Its protein is CASSCRGEQYF.

In its sample, this clonotype was seen a few times. This chain's CDR3 is CASSQTDTYNYGYTF. CDR3 nucleotide sequence: TGCGCCAGCAGCCAAACGGACACCTATAACTATGGCTACACCTTC. This chain connects TRBV4-1 to TRBJ1-2; TRBD1 might be the D (5 bases). Trimming pared 2 bases from V and 1 base from J, leaving 11 bases between. CDR1 is MGHRA, CDR2 YSYEKL, per germline. The CDR3 covers 15 residues.

About this clonotype itself: One end of the junction fails to match germline, which may point to a read error. The chain recombines TRBV29-1 with TRBJ2-5; D not certain. Germline V gene lookup returns CDR1 SQVTM and CDR2 ANQGSEA. The CDR3 spans 13 residues. This chain's CDR3 is CSVEGPGQETQYF. The CDR3 DNA sequence: TGCAGCGTGGAAGGACCGGGCCAAGAGACCCAGTACTTC.

The chain recombines TRBV15 with TRBJ2-1; D is uncertain. The germline V gene encodes CDR1 LNHNV and CDR2 YYDKDF (reference sequence). V dropped 3 bases and J dropped 4 bases, with 10 bases sitting between them. The CDR3 covers 14 residues. CDR3 DNA sequence: TGTGCCACCAGCAGGAAGCGAGCTTACAATGAGCAGTTCTTC. It yields the protein CATSRKRAYNEQFF.

The sample holds a few counts of this clonotype. V usage is TRBV7-9 and J usage is TRBJ1-1; the D is unclear. The CDR3 runs 13 residues. Trimming shortened V by 5 bases and J by 7 bases, and 14 bases separated the two germline ends. Germline CDR1 is SEHNR and CDR2 is FQNEAQ (reference sequence). CDR3 in DNA: TGTGCCAGCAGCCCATCGACTGGGGTTGAAGCTTTCTTT. Protein: CASSPSTGVEAFF.

This clonotype was observed a handful of times. The chain joins TRBV12-5 to TRBJ1-3; D is unresolved. The germline CDR1 and CDR2 sequences are LGHNT and FRNRAP. V lost 6 bases and J lost 0, with 6 bases in between. This CDR3 has 13 amino acids. CDR3 region: CASGGISGNTIYF. As DNA, the CDR3 is TGTGCTAGTGGGGGTATCTCTGGAAACACCATATATTTT.

There are a few counts of this clonotype. V usage is TRBV5-1 and J usage is TRBJ2-5; D is perhaps TRBD1 (6 bases). The CDR3 contains 14 residues. The ends were cut back, 2 bases at V and 2 bases at J, with 10 bases in the middle. Germline V gives CDR1 SGHRS, CDR2 YFSETQ. The DNA of the CDR3 is TGCGCCAGCAGCTTCGACAGGCTACAAGAGACCCAGTACTTC. This gives the protein CASSFDRLQETQYF. Full variable domain (outside the CDR3, taken from reference TRBV5-1 and TRBJ2-5): KAGVTQTPRYLIKTRGQQVTLSCSPISGHRSVSWYQQTPGQGLQFLFEYFSETQRNKGNFPGRFSGRQFSNSRSEMNVSTLELGDSALYLCASSFDRLQETQYFGPGTRLLVL.

The V call is TRBV7-2, the J call TRBJ1-1, with D possibly matching TRBD1 (5 bases). The CDR3 is 15 residues long. With 5 bases removed from V and 5 bases from J, the gap between germline ends came to 18 bases. CDR1 and CDR2 from the germline V gene are SGHTA and FQGNSA. The CDR3 protein is CASSPSGAQWTEAFF. The CDR3 nucleotides read TGTGCCAGCAGCCCCAGTGGGGCGCAGTGGACTGAAGCTTTCTTT.

This clonotype showed up just a few times. The chain is built from TRBV5-8 and TRBJ1-1; TRBD1 agrees at 7 bases. This CDR3 contains 15 residues. Germline lookup yields CDR1 SGHTS and CDR2 YDEGEE. V lost 2 bases, J lost 1 base, and 5 bases stayed unmatched. This CDR3 is CASSLGQATNTEAFF. The CDR3 nucleotides read TGTGCCAGCAGCTTAGGACAGGCGACGAACACTGAAGCTTTCTTT.

This clonotype was counted only a few times. This chain joins TRBV7-9 and TRBJ2-1, with D unresolved. Germline V gene data show CDR1 as SEHNR and CDR2 as FQNEAQ (reference sequence). The CDR3 sequence is 16 residues long. The V and J ends lost 3 bases and 0 bases respectively, with 12 bases between them. CDR3 sequence (DNA): TGTGCCAGCAGCTTTCCAGACTGGAGCTCCTACAATGAGCAGTTCTTC. Translation: CASSFPDWSSYNEQFF. Together with reference TRBV7-9 and TRBJ2-1, the CDR3 gives the full variable domain: DTGVSQNPRHKITKRGQNVTFRCDPISEHNRLYWYRQTLGQGPEFLTYFQNEAQLEKSRLLSDRFSAERPKGSFSTLEIQRTEQGDSAMYLCASSFPDWSSYNEQFFGPGTRLTVL.

The rearrangement uses TRBV6-2 or TRBV6-3 and TRBJ2-5; 7 positions agree with TRBD2. V lost 2 bases to trimming and J lost 5 bases; unmatched junction nucleotides: 17. This CDR3 comprises 18 residues. CDR1 and CDR2 (germline): MNHEY, SVGEGT. The CDR3 nucleotides read TGTGCCAGCAGTTACCCCCATTCCGGGACTACAACCGTCGAGACCCAGTACTTC. Its protein is CASSYPHSGTTTVETQYF.

This clonotype has at least ten counts. This chain links TRBV20-1 with TRBJ1-1; D ambiguous. The CDR3 consists of 14 residues. The germline V gene encodes CDR1 DFQATT and CDR2 SNEGSKA (reference sequence). V was cut by 6 bases and J by 0 bases, with 14 bases left in between. CDR3 sequence (DNA): TGCAGTGCGCCGATTCGGTTCATGAACACTGAAGCTTTCTTT. Encoded protein: CSAPIRFMNTEAFF.

The chain links TRBV6-5 to TRBJ1-1; no definite D call. This CDR3 comprises 16 residues. The V gene lost 0 bases and the J gene lost 1 base, with 12 bases spanning the gap. Per the germline V gene, CDR1 is MNHEY and CDR2 is SVGAGI. The CDR3 DNA follows: TGTGCCAGCAGTTACTCTCCCTCGGATGGGAACACTGAAGCTTTCTTT. Protein: CASSYSPSDGNTEAFF.

This clonotype was counted many times. V and J are TRBV11-2 and TRBJ2-1; possibly TRBD1 for D (5 bases). Germline V gene lookup returns CDR1 SGHAT and CDR2 FQNNGV. The CDR3 spans 15 residues. Trimming shortened V by 4 bases and J by 8 bases, and 18 bases separated the two germline ends. In nucleotides, the CDR3 is TGTGCCAGCAGCTCCGCCCCAGGGATCGAGTATGAGCAGTTCTTC. Amino acid sequence: CASSSAPGIEYEQFF.

The genes are TRBV29-1 and TRBJ2-3; D may be TRBD2 (6 bases). Germline V gives CDR1 SQVTM, CDR2 ANQGSEA. The CDR3 has 12 amino acids. Trimming took 7 bases from V and 2 from J, leaving 10 bases between them. As DNA, the CDR3 is TGCAGCGCCCGGGAGTTCACAGATACGCAGTATTTT. Translating gives CSAREFTDTQYF.

V and J are TRBV2 and TRBJ1-1; D gene ambiguous. CDR1 is SNHLY, CDR2 FYNNEI, per germline. The V end lost 7 bases, the J end lost 2 bases, and 5 bases lay between the germline ends. The CDR3 covers 11 residues. CDR3 nucleotides: TGTGCCAGCACCACCAACACTGAAGCTTTCTTT. It encodes CASTTNTEAFF.

The rearrangement uses TRBV29-1 and TRBJ2-1, with 10 bases identical to TRBD2. The CDR3 extends over 16 amino acids. Losses at the gene ends were 1 base for V and 3 bases for J; bases not matched to a gene: 6. CDR1 and CDR2 from the germline V gene are SQVTM and ANQGSEA. DNA of the CDR3: TGCAGCGTTGAAGGTAGCGGGAGGCTTAGCTACAATGAGCAGTTCTTC. Translating gives CSVEGSGRLSYNEQFF.

The chain is built from TRBV27 and TRBJ2-7; a weak D match, TRBD1 (5 bases). There are 15 residues in the CDR3. Trimming cost V 2 bases and J 4 bases, with 15 bases left between them. The germline V gene encodes CDR1 MNHEY and CDR2 SMNVEV (reference sequence). CDR3 region: CASSLVAEGVYEQYF. DNA of the CDR3: TGTGCCAGCAGTTTAGTGGCGGAAGGGGTGTACGAGCAGTACTTC.

Ten or more counts support this clonotype. The chain links TRBV9 to TRBJ2-1, with unresolved D. Germline CDR1 reads SGDLS; CDR2 reads YYNGEE. V was clipped by 0 bases and J by 4 bases, with 35 bases between them. CDR3 length: 23 residues. CDR3 in amino acids: CASSVESPDPHLSALSLYNEQFF. The CDR3 DNA sequence: TGTGCCAGCAGCGTAGAGAGCCCAGATCCCCACCTTAGTGCCCTTTCGTTATACAATGAGCAGTTCTTC.

V gene TRBV6-5 combines with J gene TRBJ1-1; TRBD1 might be the D (6 bases). V shed 2 bases and J shed 7 bases, with 8 bases lying between them. CDR1 MNHEY and CDR2 SVGAGI come from the germline V gene. This CDR3 has 12 amino acids. The CDR3 reads CASSYGGGEAFF. The CDR3 coding sequence is TGTGCCAGCAGTTACGGGGGCGGTGAAGCTTTCTTT.

The chain is built from TRBV7-9 and TRBJ2-1, with no clear D. CDR1 SEHNR and CDR2 FQNEAQ come from the germline V gene (reference sequence). This CDR3 comprises 12 residues. The V end was cut by 5 bases, the J end by 7 bases, with 9 bases between. The DNA of the CDR3 is TGTGCCAGCAGCCCCGTAGAGAATGAGCAGTTCTTC. Encoded protein: CASSPVENEQFF.